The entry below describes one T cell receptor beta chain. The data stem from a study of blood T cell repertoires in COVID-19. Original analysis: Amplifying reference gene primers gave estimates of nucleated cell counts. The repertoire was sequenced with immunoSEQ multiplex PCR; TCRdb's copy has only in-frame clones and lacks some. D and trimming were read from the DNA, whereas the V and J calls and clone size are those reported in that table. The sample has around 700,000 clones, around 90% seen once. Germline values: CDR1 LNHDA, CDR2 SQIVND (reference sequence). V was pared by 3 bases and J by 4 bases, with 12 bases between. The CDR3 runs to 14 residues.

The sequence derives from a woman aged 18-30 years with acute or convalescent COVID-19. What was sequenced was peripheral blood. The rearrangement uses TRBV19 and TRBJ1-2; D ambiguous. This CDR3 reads CASSIGEGGYGYTF. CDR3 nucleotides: TGTGCCAGTAGTATCGGGGAGGGAGGCTATGGCTACACCTTC.